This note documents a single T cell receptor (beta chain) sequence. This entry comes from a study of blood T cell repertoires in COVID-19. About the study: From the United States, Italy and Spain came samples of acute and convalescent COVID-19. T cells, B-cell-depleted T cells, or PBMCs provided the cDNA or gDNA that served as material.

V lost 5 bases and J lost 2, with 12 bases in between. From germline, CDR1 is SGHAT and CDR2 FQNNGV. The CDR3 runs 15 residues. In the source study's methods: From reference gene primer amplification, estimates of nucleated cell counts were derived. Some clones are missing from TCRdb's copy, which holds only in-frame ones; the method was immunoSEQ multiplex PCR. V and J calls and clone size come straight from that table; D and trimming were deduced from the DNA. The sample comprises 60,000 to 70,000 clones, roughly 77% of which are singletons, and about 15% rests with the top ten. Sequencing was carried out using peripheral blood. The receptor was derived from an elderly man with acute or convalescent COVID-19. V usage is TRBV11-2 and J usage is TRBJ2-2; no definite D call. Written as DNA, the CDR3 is TGTGCCAGCAGCCCCGGGTCATTAAACACCGGGGAGCTGTTTTTT. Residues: CASSPGSLNTGELFF. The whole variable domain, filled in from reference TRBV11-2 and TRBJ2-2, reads EAGVAQSPRYKIIEKRQSVAFWCNPISGHATLYWYQQILGQGPKLLIQFQNNGVVDDSQLPKDRFSAERLKGVDSTLKIQPAKLEDSAVYLCASSPGSLNTGELFFGEGSRLTVL.